Presented here are 7 T cell receptor beta chains from one specimen sequenced in a study of tumor-infiltrating lymphocytes in oesophageal squamous cell carcinoma. TCRdb re-derived calls from the PCR reads in MiXCR, one entry per CDR3 protein. Of just under 20,000 distinct CDR3 sequences listed, around 39% were seen once; the top ten hold roughly 21%. Sequenced: esophageal tumor tissue. The receptors come from a male donor with esophageal squamous cell carcinoma.

DNA of the CDR3: TGTGCCAGCAGTTTTCAATACCAAGAGACCCAGTACTTC. Translated, it gives CASSFQYQETQYF. The chain has TRBV6-6 and TRBJ2-3; D uncertain. The J call is doubtful: the DNA matches TRBJ2-5 better. The CDR3 consists of 13 residues. Germline lookup yields CDR1 MNHNY and CDR2 SVGAGI (reference sequence).

The chain has TRBV30 and TRBJ2-3; the D call may be TRBD1 or TRBD2 (5 bases each). The J call is doubtful: the DNA matches TRBJ2-5 better. The CDR3 is 13 residues long. Germline V gene lookup returns CDR1 GTSNPN and CDR2 SVGIG (reference sequence). The DNA of the CDR3 is TGTGCCTGGTCGTGGGGGAACGAGGAGACCCAGTACTTC. This translates into CAWSWGNEETQYF.

This clonotype occurred many times. The rearrangement uses TRBV6-4 and TRBJ2-7, with 9 bases aligning to TRBD1. This CDR3 spans 16 amino acids. CDR1 is MRHNA and CDR2 is SNTAGT in the germline V gene. Trimming removed 2 bases from V and 3 bases from J; junction bases left unmatched: 8. The CDR3 sequence: CASSDGIRDRVYEQYF. The CDR3, as DNA: TGTGCCAGCAGTGACGGCATCCGGGACAGGGTCTACGAGCAGTACTTC.

This clonotype is medium-sized. The chain couples TRBV6-1 to TRBJ2-1; either TRBD1 or TRBD2 may fit D (5 bases each). V was trimmed by 6 bases and J by 0 bases, leaving 9 bases between them. The CDR3 is made up of 14 amino acids. The germline gives CDR1 MNHNS, CDR2 SASEGT. The CDR3 reads CASRGPFSYNEQFF. In nucleotides, the CDR3 is TGTGCCAGCAGGGGACCGTTCTCCTACAATGAGCAGTTCTTC.

This clonotype was observed at least ten times. The rearrangement uses TRBV7-3 and TRBJ2-5; 7 nucleotides align to TRBD2. TRBJ2-7 matches the DNA end more closely, so the J call is doubtful. Germline V gene lookup returns CDR1 SGHTA and CDR2 FQGTGA. The CDR3 contains 14 residues. The CDR3 loop reads CASSPMGGVHEQYF. The DNA of the CDR3 is TGTGCCAGCAGCCCGATGGGGGGGGTCCACGAGCAGTACTTC.

About this clonotype: Just one base apart from a much larger clone, this may be a read error. V usage is TRBV28 and J usage is TRBJ2-7; 10 bases are shared with TRBD2. The junction had 12 bases not matched to a gene; V was cut back by 6 bases and J by 7 bases. The germline V gene has CDR1 MDHEN and CDR2 SYDVKM. The CDR3 loop spans 15 amino acids. The CDR3 spells CASRTGTSATNEQYF. CDR3 DNA sequence: TGTGCCAGCAGGACCGGGACTAGCGCAACCAATGAGCAGTACTTC.

This clonotype was seen more than once but under ten times. This CDR3 fails to terminate in the conserved phenylalanine or tryptophan, so it likely reflects a read error. No DNA is shown, since the ends of the CDR3 on it are uncertain; the CDR3 is the one TCRdb lists. The chain combines TRBV7-2 with TRBJ2-1; TRBD2 is the table's D call, not checked against the DNA. The CDR3 is 14 amino acids in total, end residues counted. In germline, CDR1 is SGHTA, CDR2 FQGNSA. This chain's CDR3 is CASSSTNYGYTFGS.